This T cell receptor beta chain was recovered during a study of Ad26.COV2.S vaccination and SARS-CoV-2 variants. Study-wide background: Once, or twice with 56 days between doses, Ad26.COV2.S was given intramuscularly. Whole-study findings and limits: Those who received vaccine or placebo ended up with similar non-spike TCR breadth.

The treatment is: about 20 received Ad26.COV2.S at low or high dose, single or two shots; roughly five received placebo; per-sample allocation not given. Day 63 after the first vaccine or placebo injection was the time point for sampling. The individual, an adult aged 18-55 years, was a donor in Boston. Its platform was an Ad26 vector, and its expressed antigen was Wuhan-strain SARS-CoV-2 spike. Method: immunoSEQ multiplex PCR; TCRdb's copy keeps in-frame clones and lacks some. This sample carries around 350,000 clones, roughly 84% of them seen once, and the ten largest clones take around 3.3%. Comment on this clone: Antigen specificity is unknown.

In germline, CDR1 is LGHNT, CDR2 FRNRAP. The junction had 16 bases not matched to a gene; V was cut back by 7 bases and J by 1 base. The CDR3 is made up of 18 amino acids. The specimen was peripheral blood, collected in a trial of Ad26.COV2.S vaccine versus placebo. This chain joins TRBV12-5 and TRBJ2-1; 7 nucleotides align to TRBD2. This TCR was sampled from a person between 18 and 65 years old who received the Ad26.COV2.S COVID-19 vaccine or a placebo. CDR3 bases: TGTGCTAGTGCCATAACCCCTGCGGGAGCTGGGTCCTACAATGAGCAGTTCTTC. This sequence encodes CASAITPAGAGSYNEQFF. The variable domain in full, with the rest retrieved from reference TRBV12-5 and TRBJ2-1, is DARVTQTPRHKVTEMGQEVTMRCQPILGHNTVFWYRQTMMQGLELLAYFRNRAPLDDSGMPKDRFSAEMPDATLATLKIQPSEPRDSAVYFCASAITPAGAGSYNEQFFGPGTRLTVL.